This TCR beta chain derives from a study of identical twins. Overall study results and limits: Donors were not followed over many years; analysis was cross-sectional. Beta clonotypes that were abundant in cord blood contained fewer insertions, a pattern absent from memory repertoires. Twins showed weaker excess sharing in their beta out-of-frame sequences.

The donors were all healthy and Caucasian. This clonotype was observed a handful of times. What it binds is not known. TCRdb reanalysed the 5' RACE reads using MiXCR and keeps one entry per CDR3 protein. The sample shows more than 1.5 million distinct CDR3 sequences, more than 30% of them seen only once. The CDR3 runs to 17 residues. Germline CDR1 and CDR2: LGHDT and YNNKEL (reference sequence). The trim removed 2 bases at V and 4 bases at J, leaving 11 bases unmatched. The chain employs TRBV3-1 and TRBJ2-5, with 9 positions matching TRBD2. The material sequenced was cord blood. This clonotype originated in a newborn girl in good health. CDR3 sequence: CASSQSPLAGFGETQYF. As DNA, the CDR3 is TGTGCCAGCAGCCAAAGTCCCCTAGCGGGGTTTGGAGAGACCCAGTACTTC.